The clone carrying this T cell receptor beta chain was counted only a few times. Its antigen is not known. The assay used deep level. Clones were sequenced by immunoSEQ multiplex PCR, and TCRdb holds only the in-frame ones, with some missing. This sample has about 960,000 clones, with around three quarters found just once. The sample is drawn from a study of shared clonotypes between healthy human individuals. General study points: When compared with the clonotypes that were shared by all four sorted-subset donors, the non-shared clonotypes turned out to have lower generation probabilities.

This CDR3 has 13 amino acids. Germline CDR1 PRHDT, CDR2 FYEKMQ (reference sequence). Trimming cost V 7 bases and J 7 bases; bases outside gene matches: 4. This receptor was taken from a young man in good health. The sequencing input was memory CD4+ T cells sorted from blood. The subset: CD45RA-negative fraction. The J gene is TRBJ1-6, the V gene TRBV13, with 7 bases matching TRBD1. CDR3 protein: CASTDRENSPLHF. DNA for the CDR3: TGTGCCAGCACCGACAGGGAGAATTCACCCCTCCACTTT.